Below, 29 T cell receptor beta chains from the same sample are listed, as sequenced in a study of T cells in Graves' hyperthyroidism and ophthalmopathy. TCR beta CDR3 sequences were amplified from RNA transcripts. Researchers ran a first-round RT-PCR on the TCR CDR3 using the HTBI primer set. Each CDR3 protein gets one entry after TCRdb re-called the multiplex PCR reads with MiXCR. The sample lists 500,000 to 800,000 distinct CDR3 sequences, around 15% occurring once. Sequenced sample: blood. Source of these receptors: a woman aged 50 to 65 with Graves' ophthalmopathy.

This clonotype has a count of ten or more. CDR3 sequence: CASSLTSGSVGANVLTF. DNA of the CDR3: TGTGCCAGCAGTTTAACAAGCGGGAGTGTTGGGGCCAACGTCCTGACTTTC. The rearrangement uses TRBV28 and TRBJ2-6; TRBD2 matches 8 bases. Germline V gene lookup returns CDR1 MDHEN and CDR2 SYDVKM. V lost 2 bases and J lost 3; bases outside the gene matches: 6. This CDR3 has 17 residues. Full variable domain (remainder filled in from reference TRBV28 and TRBJ2-6): DVKVTQSSRYLVKRTGEKVFLECVQDMDHENMFWYRQDPGLGLRLIYFSYDVKMKEKGDIPEGYSVSREKKERFSLILESASTNQTSMYLCASSLTSGSVGANVLTFGAGSRLTVL.

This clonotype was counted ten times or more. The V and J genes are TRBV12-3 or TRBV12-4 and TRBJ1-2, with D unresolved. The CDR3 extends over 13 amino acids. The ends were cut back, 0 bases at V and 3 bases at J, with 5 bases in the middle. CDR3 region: CASSLADYYGYTF. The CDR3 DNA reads TGTGCCAGCAGTTTAGCAGATTACTATGGCTACACCTTC.

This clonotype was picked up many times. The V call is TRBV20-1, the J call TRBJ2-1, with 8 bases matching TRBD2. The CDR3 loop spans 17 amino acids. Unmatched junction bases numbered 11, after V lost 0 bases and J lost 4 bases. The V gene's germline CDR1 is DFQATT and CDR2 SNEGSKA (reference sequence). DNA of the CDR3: TGCAGTGCTAGAGACCCCCTCGGGACTAGGGAATACAATGAGCAGTTCTTC. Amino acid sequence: CSARDPLGTREYNEQFF.

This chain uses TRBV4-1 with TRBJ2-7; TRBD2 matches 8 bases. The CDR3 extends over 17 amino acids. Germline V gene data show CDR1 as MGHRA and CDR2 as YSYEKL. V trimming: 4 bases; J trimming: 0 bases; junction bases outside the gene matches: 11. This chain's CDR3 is CASSPSVLAGSSYEQYF. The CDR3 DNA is TGCGCCAGCAGCCCCTCGGTCCTAGCGGGCAGCTCCTACGAGCAGTACTTC.

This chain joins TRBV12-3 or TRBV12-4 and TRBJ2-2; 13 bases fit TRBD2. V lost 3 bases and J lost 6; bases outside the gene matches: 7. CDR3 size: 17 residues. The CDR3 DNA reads TGTGCCAGCAGTTTCCCGGGACTAGCGGGAAACCCCGGGGAGCTGTTTTTT. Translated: CASSFPGLAGNPGELFF.

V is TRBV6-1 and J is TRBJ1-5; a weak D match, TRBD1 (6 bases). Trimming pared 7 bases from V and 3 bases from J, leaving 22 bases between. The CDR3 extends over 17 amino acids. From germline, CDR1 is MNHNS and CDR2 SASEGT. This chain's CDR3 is CASTTSRDNRVNQPQHF. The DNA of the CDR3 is TGTGCCAGCACTACCTCCCGGGACAACCGTGTCAATCAGCCCCAGCATTTT.

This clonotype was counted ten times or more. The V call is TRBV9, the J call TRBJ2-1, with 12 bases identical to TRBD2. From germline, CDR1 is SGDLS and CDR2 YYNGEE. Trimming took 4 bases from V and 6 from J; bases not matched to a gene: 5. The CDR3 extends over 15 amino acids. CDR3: CASSLTSGRTNEQFF. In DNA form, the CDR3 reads TGTGCCAGCAGCCTTACTAGCGGGAGGACCAATGAGCAGTTCTTC. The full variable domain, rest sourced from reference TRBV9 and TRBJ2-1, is DSGVTQTPKHLITATGQRVTLRCSPRSGDLSVYWYQQSLDQGLQFLIQYYNGEERAKGNILERFSAQQFPDLHSELNLSSLELGDSALYFCASSLTSGRTNEQFFGPGTRLTVL.

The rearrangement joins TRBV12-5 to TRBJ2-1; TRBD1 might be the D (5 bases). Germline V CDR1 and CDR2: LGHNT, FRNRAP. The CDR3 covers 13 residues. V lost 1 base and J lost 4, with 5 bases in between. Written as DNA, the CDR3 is TGTGCTAGTGGTTTGGGACAGTACAATGAGCAGTTCTTC. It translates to CASGLGQYNEQFF.

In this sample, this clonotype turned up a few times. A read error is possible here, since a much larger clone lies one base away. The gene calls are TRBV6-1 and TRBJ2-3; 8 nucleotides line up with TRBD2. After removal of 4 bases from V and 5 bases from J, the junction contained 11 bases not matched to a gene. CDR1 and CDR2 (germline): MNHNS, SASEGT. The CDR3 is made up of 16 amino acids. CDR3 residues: CASSVPNGRAQDTQYF. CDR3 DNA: TGTGCCAGCAGTGTTCCCAACGGGAGGGCCCAAGATACGCAGTATTTT.

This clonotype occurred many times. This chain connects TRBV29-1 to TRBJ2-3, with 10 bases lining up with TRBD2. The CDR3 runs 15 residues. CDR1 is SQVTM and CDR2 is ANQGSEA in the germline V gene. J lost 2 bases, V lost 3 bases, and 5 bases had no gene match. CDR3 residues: CSVETLAGNTDTQYF. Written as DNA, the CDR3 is TGCAGCGTTGAGACACTAGCGGGAAACACAGATACGCAGTATTTT.

CDR3: CASSVEGGTPWLAGNTGELFF. The CDR3 DNA sequence: TGTGCCAGCAGCGTAGAGGGGGGGACACCTTGGCTAGCGGGGAACACCGGGGAGCTGTTTTTT. This chain joins TRBV9 and TRBJ2-2, with 8 bases matching TRBD2. CDR1 and CDR2 (germline): SGDLS, YYNGEE. The CDR3 loop spans 21 amino acids. With V trimmed by 0 bases and J by 1 base, 17 bases remained unmatched. Full variable domain (remainder filled in from reference TRBV9 and TRBJ2-2): DSGVTQTPKHLITATGQRVTLRCSPRSGDLSVYWYQQSLDQGLQFLIQYYNGEERAKGNILERFSAQQFPDLHSELNLSSLELGDSALYFCASSVEGGTPWLAGNTGELFFGEGSRLTVL.

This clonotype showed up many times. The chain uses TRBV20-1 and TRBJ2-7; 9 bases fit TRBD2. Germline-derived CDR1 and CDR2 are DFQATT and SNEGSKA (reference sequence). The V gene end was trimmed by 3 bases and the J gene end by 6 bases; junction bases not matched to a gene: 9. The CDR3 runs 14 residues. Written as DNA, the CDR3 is TGCAGTGCTAGGAACCAACTAGCGGGTTTCGAGCAGTACTTC. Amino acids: CSARNQLAGFEQYF.

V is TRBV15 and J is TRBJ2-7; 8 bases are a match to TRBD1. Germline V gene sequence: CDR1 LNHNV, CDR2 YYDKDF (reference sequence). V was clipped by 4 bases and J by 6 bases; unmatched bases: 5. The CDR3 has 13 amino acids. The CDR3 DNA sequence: TGTGCCACCAGCATTGGACAGGGAGGCGAGCAGTACTTC. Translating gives CATSIGQGGEQYF.

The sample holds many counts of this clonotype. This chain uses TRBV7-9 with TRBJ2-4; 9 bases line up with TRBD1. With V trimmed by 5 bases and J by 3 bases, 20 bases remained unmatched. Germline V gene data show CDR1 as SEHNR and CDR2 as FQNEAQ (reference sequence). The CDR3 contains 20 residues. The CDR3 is CASSGLGQGKPFNFKNIQYF. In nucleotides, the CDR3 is TGTGCCAGCAGCGGACTGGGACAGGGAAAACCATTTAATTTCAAAAACATTCAGTACTTC.

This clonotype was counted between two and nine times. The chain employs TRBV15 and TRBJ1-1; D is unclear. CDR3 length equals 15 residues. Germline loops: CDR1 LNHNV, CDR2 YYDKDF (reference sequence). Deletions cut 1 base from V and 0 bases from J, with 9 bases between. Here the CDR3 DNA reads TGTGCCACCAGCAGAGTAGGCTTTATGAACACTGAAGCTTTCTTT. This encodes CATSRVGFMNTEAFF.

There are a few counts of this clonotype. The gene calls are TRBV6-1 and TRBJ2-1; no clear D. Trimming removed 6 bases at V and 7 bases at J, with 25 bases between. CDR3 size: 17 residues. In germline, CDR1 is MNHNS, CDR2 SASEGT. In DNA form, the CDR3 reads TGTGCCAGCAGCTCACGGGCCCTAGGGTCTTCCTTAAATGAGCAGTTCTTC. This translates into CASSSRALGSSLNEQFF.

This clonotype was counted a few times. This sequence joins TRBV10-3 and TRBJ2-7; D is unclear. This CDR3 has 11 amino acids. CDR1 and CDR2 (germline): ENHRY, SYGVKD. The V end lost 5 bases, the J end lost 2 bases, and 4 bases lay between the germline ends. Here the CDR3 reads CAISTAYEQYF. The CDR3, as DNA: TGTGCCATCAGTACAGCCTACGAGCAGTACTTC.

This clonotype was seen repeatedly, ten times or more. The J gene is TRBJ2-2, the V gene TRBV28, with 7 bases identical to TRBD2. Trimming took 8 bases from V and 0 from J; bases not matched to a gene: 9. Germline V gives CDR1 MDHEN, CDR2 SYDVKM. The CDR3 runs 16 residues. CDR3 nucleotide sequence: TGTGCCAGCCTCGCGGCGGGAGTATCGAACACCGGGGAGCTGTTTTTT. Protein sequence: CASLAAGVSNTGELFF.

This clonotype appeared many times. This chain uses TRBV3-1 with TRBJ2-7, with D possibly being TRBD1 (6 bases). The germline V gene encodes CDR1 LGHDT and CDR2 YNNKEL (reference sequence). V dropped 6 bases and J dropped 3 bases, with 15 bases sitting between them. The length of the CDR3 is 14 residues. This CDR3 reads CASRVSAGDYEQYF. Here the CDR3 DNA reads TGTGCCAGCAGAGTTTCAGCAGGGGACTACGAGCAGTACTTC.

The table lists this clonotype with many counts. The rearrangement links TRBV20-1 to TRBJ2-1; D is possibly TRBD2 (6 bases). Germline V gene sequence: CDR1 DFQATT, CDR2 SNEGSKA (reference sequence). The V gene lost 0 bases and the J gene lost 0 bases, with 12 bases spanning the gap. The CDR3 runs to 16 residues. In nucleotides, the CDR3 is TGCAGTGCTAGAGATTACCGGGACTTCTCCTACAATGAGCAGTTCTTC. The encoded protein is CSARDYRDFSYNEQFF.

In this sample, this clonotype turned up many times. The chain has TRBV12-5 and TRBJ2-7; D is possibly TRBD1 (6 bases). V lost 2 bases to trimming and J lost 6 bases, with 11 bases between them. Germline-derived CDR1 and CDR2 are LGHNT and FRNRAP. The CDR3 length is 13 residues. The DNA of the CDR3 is TGTGCTAGTGGTTTGCCTAACAGGGTCGAGCAGTACTTC. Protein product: CASGLPNRVEQYF.

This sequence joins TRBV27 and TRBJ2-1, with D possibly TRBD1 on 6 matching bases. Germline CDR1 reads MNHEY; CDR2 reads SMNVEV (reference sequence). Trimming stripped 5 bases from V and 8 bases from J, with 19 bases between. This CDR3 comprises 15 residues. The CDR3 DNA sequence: TGTGCCAGCAGTCCATATGGACAGAGAGTTGATGAGCAGTTCTTC. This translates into CASSPYGQRVDEQFF.

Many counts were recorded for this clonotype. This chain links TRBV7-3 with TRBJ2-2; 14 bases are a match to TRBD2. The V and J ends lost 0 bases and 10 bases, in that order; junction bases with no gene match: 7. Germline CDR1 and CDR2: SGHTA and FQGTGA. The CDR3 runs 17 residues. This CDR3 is CASSLTGTSGSRVELFF. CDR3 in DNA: TGTGCCAGCAGCTTAACTGGGACTAGCGGGAGTAGGGTGGAGCTGTTTTTT.

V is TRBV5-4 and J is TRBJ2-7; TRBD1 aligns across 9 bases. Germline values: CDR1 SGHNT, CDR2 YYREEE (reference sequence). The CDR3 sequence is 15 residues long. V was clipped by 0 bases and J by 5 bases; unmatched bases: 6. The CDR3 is CASSLGTGDTDEQYF. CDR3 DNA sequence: TGTGCCAGCAGCTTGGGGACAGGGGATACGGACGAGCAGTACTTC.

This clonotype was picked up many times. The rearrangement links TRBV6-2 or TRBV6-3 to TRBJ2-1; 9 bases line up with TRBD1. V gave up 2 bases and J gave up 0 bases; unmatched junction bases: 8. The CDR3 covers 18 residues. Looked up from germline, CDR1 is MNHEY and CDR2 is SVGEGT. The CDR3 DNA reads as TGTGCCAGCAGTTACCCACCCGGGACAGGGTTCTCCTACAATGAGCAGTTCTTC. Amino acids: CASSYPPGTGFSYNEQFF.

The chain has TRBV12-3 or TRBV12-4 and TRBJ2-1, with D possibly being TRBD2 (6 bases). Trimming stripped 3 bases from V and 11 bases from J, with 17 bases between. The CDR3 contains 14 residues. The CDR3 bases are TGTGCCAGCAGTTTGGGACTGCCTCACAGGCAGCAGTTCTTC. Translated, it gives CASSLGLPHRQQFF.

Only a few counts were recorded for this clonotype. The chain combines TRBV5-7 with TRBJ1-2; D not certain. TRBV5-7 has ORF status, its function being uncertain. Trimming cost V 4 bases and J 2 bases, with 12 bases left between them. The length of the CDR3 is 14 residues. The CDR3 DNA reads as TGTGCCAGCAGCACGGACCGAAAAAACTATGGCTACACCTTC. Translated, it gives CASSTDRKNYGYTF.

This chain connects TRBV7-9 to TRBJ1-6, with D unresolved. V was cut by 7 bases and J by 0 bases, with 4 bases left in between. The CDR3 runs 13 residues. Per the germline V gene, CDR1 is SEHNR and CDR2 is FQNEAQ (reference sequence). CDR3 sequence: CASMGSYNSPLHF. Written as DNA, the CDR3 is TGTGCCAGCATGGGCTCCTATAATTCACCCCTCCACTTT.

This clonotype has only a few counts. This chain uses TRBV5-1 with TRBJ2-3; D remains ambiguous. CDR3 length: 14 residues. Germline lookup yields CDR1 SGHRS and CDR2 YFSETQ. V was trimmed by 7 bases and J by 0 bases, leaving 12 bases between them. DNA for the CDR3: TGCGCCAGCGGGTTTTTGGACAGCACAGATACGCAGTATTTT. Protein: CASGFLDSTDTQYF.